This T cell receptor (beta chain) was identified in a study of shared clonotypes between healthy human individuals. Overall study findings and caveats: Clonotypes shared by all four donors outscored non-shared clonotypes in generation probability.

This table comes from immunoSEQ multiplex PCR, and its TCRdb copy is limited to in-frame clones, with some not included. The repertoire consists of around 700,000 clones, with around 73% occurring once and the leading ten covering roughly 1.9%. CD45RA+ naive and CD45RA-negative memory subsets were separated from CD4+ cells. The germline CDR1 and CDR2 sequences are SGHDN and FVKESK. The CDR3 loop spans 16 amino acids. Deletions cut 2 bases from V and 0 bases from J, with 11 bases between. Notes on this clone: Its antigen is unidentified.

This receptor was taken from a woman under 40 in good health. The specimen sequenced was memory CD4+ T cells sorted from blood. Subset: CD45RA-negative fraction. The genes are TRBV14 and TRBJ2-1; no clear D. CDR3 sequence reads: CASSQQPGSSYNEQFF. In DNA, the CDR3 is TGTGCCAGCAGCCAACAGCCGGGCAGCTCCTACAATGAGCAGTTCTTC.